One and the same sample provided the 22 T cell receptor beta chains below, sequenced in a study of T cells expressing NK-cell markers. TCRdb derives one entry per CDR3 protein from the 5' RACE reads, leaving out DNA. This sample lists about 260,000 distinct CDR3 sequences; its ten largest clones have about 0.39%. Sequencing input: blood T cells: a sorted CD56 or NKG2C T cell subset, CD4+ or CD8+ T cells, or bulk PBMC T cells (not recorded which). All receptors derive from a man aged 18 to 29 in good health.

The chain links TRBV7-2 to TRBJ2-1; TCRdb outputs TRBD2, but without DNA this stays unchecked. The germline V gene has CDR1 SGHTA and CDR2 FQGNSA. The CDR3 has 17 amino acids. CDR3 protein: CASSLAPLGLAYNEQFF.

This chain connects TRBV3-1 to TRBJ2-7; TCRdb proposes TRBD1, but this gene call is untestable without DNA. The CDR3 has 20 amino acids. Per germline, CDR1 LGHDT and CDR2 YNNKEL (reference sequence). The CDR3 reads CASSQDPRTGGLLNTYEQYF.

This rearrangement joins TRBV6-1 to TRBJ2-7; TCRdb returns TRBD2, unconfirmable since there is no DNA. The length of the CDR3 is 14 residues. CDR1 is MNHNS, CDR2 SASEGT, per germline. The CDR3 sequence: CASGNSGRAREQYF.

The chain recombines TRBV4-2 with TRBJ2-3; TCRdb outputs TRBD2, but without DNA this stays unchecked. The CDR3 is made up of 18 amino acids. Per the germline V gene, CDR1 is LGHNA and CDR2 is YNFKEQ. The CDR3 loop is CASSQDGTSGSRAATQYF.

This sequence joins TRBV10-1 and TRBJ2-5; TCRdb indicates TRBD2, and absent DNA this call remains unverified. This CDR3 has 15 amino acids. Germline V gene sequence: CDR1 WNHNN, CDR2 SYGVQD (reference sequence). CDR3 in amino acids: CAIPLSSGREETQYF.

V is TRBV19 and J is TRBJ1-2. This CDR3 is 14 amino acids long. Looked up from germline, CDR1 is LNHDA and CDR2 is SQIVND (reference sequence). CDR3 region: CASSIRLTGYGYTF. The variable domain in full, completed from reference TRBV19 and TRBJ1-2, reads DGGITQSPKYLFRKEGQNVTLSCEQNLNHDAMYWYRQDPGQGLRLIYYSQIVNDFQKGDIAEGYSVSREKKESFPLTVTSAQKNPTAFYLCASSIRLTGYGYTFGSGTRLTVV.

The CDR3 here is CASSLAGGFSNQPQHF. The rearrangement joins TRBV7-2 to TRBJ1-5; the D gene TCRdb calls, TRBD1, cannot be checked with no DNA. The germline CDR1 and CDR2 sequences are SGHTA and FQGNSA. The CDR3 totals 16 residues.

The CDR3 region is CASSLFQVGSGNTIYF. The J gene is TRBJ1-3, the V gene TRBV28. The germline V gene has CDR1 MDHEN and CDR2 SYDVKM. CDR3 length: 16 amino acids.

V gene TRBV11-2 combines with J gene TRBJ2-1; as DNA is missing, the TRBD1 call by TCRdb cannot be tested. Germline values: CDR1 SGHAT, CDR2 FQNNGV. The CDR3 is 14 amino acids. This chain's CDR3 is CASSARPYPHEQFF.

The J gene is TRBJ2-7, the V gene TRBV6-5; TCRdb's D gene call, TRBD2, goes unchecked for lack of DNA. Germline V gene sequence: CDR1 MNHEY, CDR2 SVGAGI. This CDR3 has 19 amino acids. CDR3 amino acids: CASSYTGTSGRARIGGQYF.

V and J are TRBV20-1 and TRBJ2-3; TCRdb calls TRBD1, which cannot be checked without DNA. Germline V gives CDR1 DFQATT, CDR2 SNEGSKA (reference sequence). CDR3 length: 15 amino acids. The CDR3: CSAQRGDRVKDTQYF.

The rearrangement links TRBV7-2 to TRBJ2-1; the TCRdb call, TRBD1, lacks DNA for checking. The CDR3 has 14 amino acids. Germline V gene sequence: CDR1 SGHTA, CDR2 FQGNSA. The CDR3 is CASSSQGTGNEQFF. Full variable domain (outside the CDR3, taken from reference TRBV7-2 and TRBJ2-1): GAGVSQSPSNKVTEKGKDVELRCDPISGHTALYWYRQSLGQGLEFLIYFQGNSAPDKSGLPSDRFSAERTGGSVSTLTIQRTQQEDSAVYLCASSSQGTGNEQFFGPGTRLTVL.

V gene TRBV18 combines with J gene TRBJ2-3. The germline CDR1 and CDR2 sequences are KGHSH and LQKENI. CDR3 length equals 16 residues. The CDR3 here is CASSPPLGAGTDTQYF.

The rearrangement links TRBV29-1 to TRBJ2-3; TCRdb returns TRBD2, unconfirmable since there is no DNA. Per germline, CDR1 SQVTM and CDR2 ANQGSEA. The CDR3 has 12 residues. The CDR3 reads CSAARETDTQYF.

The rearrangement links TRBV10-3 to TRBJ2-1; the TCRdb call, TRBD2, lacks DNA for checking. CDR1 is ENHRY and CDR2 is SYGVKD in the germline V gene. The CDR3 has 16 amino acids. The CDR3 sequence is CAIRAIAGENYNEQFF.

The chain couples TRBV5-1 to TRBJ2-7; TCRdb names TRBD2, which stays unverified in the absence of DNA. Germline V CDR1 and CDR2: SGHRS, YFSETQ. This CDR3 region has 14 residues. CDR3 residues: CASSLPTDSYEQYF.

The chain employs TRBV20-1 and TRBJ2-1; with no DNA, the TCRdb D assignment of TRBD2 cannot be verified. Germline CDR1 reads DFQATT; CDR2 reads SNEGSKA (reference sequence). The CDR3 spans 15 residues. The CDR3 sequence: CSARAGGRSRNEQFF.

This sequence joins TRBV7-2 and TRBJ2-7; TCRdb proposes TRBD1, but this gene call is untestable without DNA. CDR3 length: 14 residues. Germline CDR1 is SGHTA and CDR2 is FQGNSA. The CDR3 reads CASSQGQVAYEQYF.

V and J are TRBV6-5 and TRBJ2-1; TCRdb designates TRBD2, a call that cannot be tested without DNA. The CDR3 runs to 17 residues. Germline V CDR1 and CDR2: MNHEY, SVGAGI. Here the CDR3 reads CASSYSQGLAGNNEQFF.

The genes are TRBV19 and TRBJ2-3; TCRdb designates TRBD1, a call that cannot be tested without DNA. CDR3 length equals 14 residues. Germline V gene lookup returns CDR1 LNHDA and CDR2 SQIVND (reference sequence). CDR3 sequence reads: CASTPFGNTDTQYF.

V gene TRBV20-1 combines with J gene TRBJ1-5; as DNA is missing, the TRBD1 call by TCRdb cannot be tested. This CDR3 has 16 amino acids. Germline V CDR1 and CDR2: DFQATT, SNEGSKA (reference sequence). CDR3 region: CSAINRPGVSNQPQHF.

The chain recombines TRBV20-1 with TRBJ2-1; as DNA is missing, the TRBD1 call by TCRdb cannot be tested. This CDR3 region has 13 residues. Looked up from germline, CDR1 is DFQATT and CDR2 is SNEGSKA (reference sequence). CDR3 sequence reads: CSEAEQAYNEQFF.